One and the same sample provided the 9 T cell receptor beta chains below, sequenced in a study of T cell changes during pregnancy in multiple sclerosis. This table comes from immunoSEQ multiplex PCR, and its TCRdb copy is limited to in-frame clones, with some not included. The table records fewer than 45,000 clones, 90% of them present only once. The sample consisted of peripheral blood, taken in the third trimester of pregnancy. These receptors were taken from a female donor in good health, enrolled as a control in a pregnancy study.

The chain employs TRBV6-6 and TRBJ2-7; D ambiguous. The germline CDR1 and CDR2 sequences are MNHNY and SVGAGI (reference sequence). The CDR3 extends over 14 amino acids. V lost 0 bases and J 2 bases, leaving 8 bases between the germline ends. The CDR3 bases are TGTGCCAGCAGTTACTCGAGTGAGGCCTACGAGCAGTACTTC. Translating it yields CASSYSSEAYEQYF.

The chain couples TRBV13 to TRBJ2-2, with TRBD2 matching over 7 bases. The V and J ends lost 4 bases and 3 bases, in that order; junction bases with no gene match: 11. Germline V gives CDR1 PRHDT, CDR2 FYEKMQ (reference sequence). CDR3 size: 17 residues. The CDR3 DNA follows: TGTGCCAGCAGCTCAGGCAGGGAGGGTCCATACACCGGGGAGCTGTTTTTT. This codes for CASSSGREGPYTGELFF.

This sequence joins TRBV18 and TRBJ2-2, with a possible D match to TRBD1 (6 bases). Germline CDR1 is KGHSH and CDR2 is LQKENI. CDR3 length: 14 residues. The V end lost 6 bases, the J end lost 4 bases, and 12 bases lay between the germline ends. The CDR3 DNA follows: TGTGCCAGCTCGGGACAACCTAGCACCGGGGAGCTGTTTTTT. Its translation: CASSGQPSTGELFF.

This clone has a handful of counts. The chain uses TRBV9 and TRBJ2-2, with D uncertain. This CDR3 has 14 residues. Deletions cut 8 bases from V and 0 bases from J, with 11 bases between. Germline lookup yields CDR1 SGDLS and CDR2 YYNGEE. Here the CDR3 reads CASRPDTNTGELFF. CDR3 DNA: TGTGCCAGTAGACCTGACACGAACACCGGGGAGCTGTTTTTT.

The chain couples TRBV4-2 to TRBJ2-1; tentatively, D is TRBD2 (6 bases). Germline V gene data show CDR1 as LGHNA and CDR2 as YNFKEQ. Trimming took 0 bases from V and 2 from J, leaving 11 bases between them. The CDR3 totals 16 residues. The CDR3 loop is CASSQEGAGPYNEQFF. The CDR3 DNA reads as TGTGCCAGCAGCCAAGAGGGAGCGGGCCCCTACAATGAGCAGTTCTTC.

V usage is TRBV18 and J usage is TRBJ1-1; D perhaps matches TRBD1 (5 bases). The CDR3 has 13 amino acids. V was cut by 3 bases and J by 5 bases, with 10 bases left in between. CDR1 and CDR2 (germline): KGHSH, LQKENI. DNA for the CDR3: TGTGCCAGCTCACCCCGACAGAGGACTGAAGCTTTCTTT. Translated: CASSPRQRTEAFF.

This rearrangement joins TRBV10-2 to TRBJ2-6; tentative D call: TRBD1 (6 bases). V was cut by 6 bases and J by 3 bases, with 9 bases left in between. The CDR3 consists of 14 residues. CDR1 is WSHSY and CDR2 is SAAADI in the germline V gene. DNA for the CDR3: TGCGCCAGCAGGGGACACAGTGGGGCCAACGTCCTGACTTTC. This gives the protein CASRGHSGANVLTF.

The rearrangement uses TRBV5-6 and TRBJ1-1; D may be TRBD1 (5 bases). With 3 bases removed from V and 4 bases from J, the gap between germline ends came to 10 bases. This CDR3 contains 13 residues. CDR1 is SGHDT and CDR2 is YYEEEE in the germline V gene. The CDR3 sequence: CASSSRAGTEAFF. In nucleotides, the CDR3 is TGTGCCAGCAGCTCCAGGGCAGGCACTGAAGCTTTCTTT.

V and J are TRBV6-1 and TRBJ1-5; no clear D. V was cut by 4 bases and J by 3 bases, with 7 bases left in between. Germline CDR1 is MNHNS and CDR2 is SASEGT. The CDR3 contains 13 residues. The CDR3 nucleotides read TGTGCCAGCAGTGGAGATTTCAATCAGCCCCAGCATTTT. It is translated as CASSGDFNQPQHF.